The clone carrying this T cell receptor beta chain showed up many times. The data originate from a study of spatial heterogeneity in lung cancer. TCRdb recomputed calls from the 5' RACE reads with MiXCR, one row per CDR3 protein. The sample records about 22,000 distinct CDR3 sequences, about 5.6% being singletons. The time point here: sample taken at primary tumor resection. Whole RNA was taken from tumor, nontumor lung or frozen PBMC; it was then sequenced unsorted. The germline V and J ends were trimmed by 6 bases and 1 base, with 10 bases remaining between them. Germline V gene data show CDR1 as SGHTA and CDR2 as FQGNSA. The CDR3 is 14 amino acids.

The J gene is TRBJ2-1, the V gene TRBV7-2; no clear D. This specimen consisted of PBMCs, obtained at surgery. The TCR originated in a male donor with early-stage non-small cell lung cancer. In DNA form, the CDR3 reads TGTGCCAGCAGGCCCAGTCGGTCCTACAATGAGCAGTTCTTC. Amino acid sequence: CASRPSRSYNEQFF.